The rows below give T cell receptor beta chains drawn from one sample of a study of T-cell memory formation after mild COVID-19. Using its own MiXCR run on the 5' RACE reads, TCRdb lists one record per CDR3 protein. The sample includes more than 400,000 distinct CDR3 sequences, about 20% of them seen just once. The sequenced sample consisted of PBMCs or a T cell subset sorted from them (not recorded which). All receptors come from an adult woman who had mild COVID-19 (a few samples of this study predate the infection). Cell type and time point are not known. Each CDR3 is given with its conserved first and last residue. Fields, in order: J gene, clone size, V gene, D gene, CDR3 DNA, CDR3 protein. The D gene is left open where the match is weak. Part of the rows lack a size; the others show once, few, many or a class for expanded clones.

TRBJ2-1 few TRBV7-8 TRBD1 TGTGCCAGCAGCCTTGGACAGGGGAACTACAATGAGCAGTTCTTC CASSLGQGNYNEQFF
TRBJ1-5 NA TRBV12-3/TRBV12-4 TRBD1 TGTGCCAGCAGTTTATGGGGACAGGCGAGCGATCAGCCCCAGCATTTT CASSLWGQASDQPQHF
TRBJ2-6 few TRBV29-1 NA TGCAGCGTAAGTCGGGACATCGACTCTGGGGCCAACGTCCTGACTTTC CSVSRDIDSGANVLTF
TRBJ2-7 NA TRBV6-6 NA TGTGCCAGCCGGCTGTTTGTTAACGAGCAGTACTTC CASRLFVNEQYF
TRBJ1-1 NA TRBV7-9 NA TGTGCCAGCAGCCCGGTGGGTTACACTGAAGCTTTCTTT CASSPVGYTEAFF
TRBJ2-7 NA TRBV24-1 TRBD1 TGTGCCACCAGTGCCGCCCTCGGGACAGGTCCCTACGAGCAGTACTTC CATSAALGTGPYEQYF
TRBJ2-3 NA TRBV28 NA TGTGCCAGCAGTTTCTCACACCCTCGGGGCACAGATACGCAGTATTTT CASSFSHPRGTDTQYF
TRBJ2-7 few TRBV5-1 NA TGCGCCAGCAGCTTGGCCCGGACAATTCAATTCTACGAGCAGTACTTC CASSLARTIQFYEQYF
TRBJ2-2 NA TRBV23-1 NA TGCGCCAGCAGTCAAGGCTACCCTGGACCAGGGCACACCGGGGAGCTGTTTTTT CASSQGYPGPGHTGELFF
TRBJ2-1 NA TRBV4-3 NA TGCGCCAGCAGCCAAGATTTTTCTAGGACTTTTGGGCGGGGCAATGAGCAGTTCTTC CASSQDFSRTFGRGNEQFF
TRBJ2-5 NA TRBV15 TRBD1 TGTGCCACCAGCGTAGGGGGACAGGGCGTAGAGACCCAGTACTTC CATSVGGQGVETQYF
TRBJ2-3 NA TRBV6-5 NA TGTGCCAGCAGTTACTCGGGGGGTACGCAGTATTTT CASSYSGGTQYF